These 2 T cell receptor beta chains share one sample of origin, sequenced in a study of blood T cell repertoires in COVID-19. The protocol was immunoSEQ multiplex PCR, while the TCRdb copy is restricted to in-frame clones and leaves out a portion. This repertoire shows about 170,000 clones, more than 70% found once; its top ten account for less than 4%. The specimen sequenced was PBMCs or T cells enriched from blood (not recorded which). The receptors here all came from a woman in her forties or fifties in a cohort exposed to, infected with or recovered from COVID-19 (not recorded which).

This rearrangement joins TRBV28 to TRBJ1-5; 7 bases line up with TRBD1. Germline values: CDR1 MDHEN, CDR2 SYDVKM. V lost 6 bases and J lost 5; bases outside the gene matches: 10. The CDR3 consists of 15 residues. In DNA form, the CDR3 reads TGTGCCAGCAGCTTACTAGGGGGCGCCGATCAGCCCCAGCATTTT. This translates into CASSLLGGADQPQHF.

The rearrangement joins TRBV7-9 to TRBJ2-7, with 9 bases matching TRBD1. V shed 5 bases, J shed 7 bases, and the junction held 9 bases outside the gene matches. The CDR3 covers 14 residues. Germline CDR1 and CDR2: SEHNR and FQNEAQ (reference sequence). Written as DNA, the CDR3 is TGTGCCAGCAGCATACAGGGGGCGGCGGGTGAGCAGTACTTC. Amino acid sequence: CASSIQGAAGEQYF.